This TCR beta chain was sequenced in a study of blood T cell repertoires in COVID-19. Under the authors' procedure: Amplification with reference gene primers provided the estimates of nucleated cell counts. Generated by immunoSEQ multiplex PCR, the TCRdb table keeps only in-frame clones and is missing some. For V, J and clone size, that table is used; D and trimming come from the DNA. Seen here are under 55,000 clones, 80% to 90% observed once, and the top ten hold 2.1%. Germline-derived CDR1 and CDR2 are SQVTM and ANQGSEA. This CDR3 region has 11 residues. J was trimmed by 5 bases and V by 3 bases; bases with no gene match: 0.

The receptor's source is an elderly woman with COVID-19, enrolled during active disease. The specimen sequenced was peripheral blood. The chain links TRBV29-1 to TRBJ1-1; 7 bases line up with TRBD1. Here the CDR3 reads CSVDRGTEAFF. As DNA, the CDR3 is TGCAGCGTTGACAGGGGGACTGAAGCTTTCTTT.